A selection of T cell receptor beta chains follows, all from one sample in a study of control samples from healthy donors and cancer patients. Measured with immunoSEQ multiplex PCR; TCRdb has only the in-frame clones, and not every one. The data contain 100,000 or so clones, roughly 90% of them singletons. The sequenced sample consisted of blood. The source of these receptors is a man aged 25-45 years in good health. The CDR3 runs from the conserved cysteine through the conserved F or W. The order of the fields is clone size, V gene, J gene, D gene, CDR3 protein, CDR3 DNA. The D gene is left open where the match is weak. The size field is filled for only some rows; it gives once, few, many or a size class.

clone_size: -; v_call: TRBV3-1/TRBV3-2; j_call: TRBJ2-5; d_call: TRBD2; cdr3_aa: CASSQGLAGIETQYF; cdr3_nt: TGTGCCAGCAGCCAAGGACTAGCGGGGATCGAGACCCAGTACTTC
clone_size: -; v_call: TRBV7-8; j_call: TRBJ2-4; d_call: -; cdr3_aa: CASSLELGGGRVGLKNIQYF; cdr3_nt: TGTGCCAGCAGCTTAGAGCTCGGGGGCGGGAGAGTGGGCCTCAAAAACATTCAGTACTTC
clone_size: -; v_call: TRBV2; j_call: TRBJ2-2; d_call: -; cdr3_aa: CASSALGDTGELFF; cdr3_nt: TGTGCCAGCAGTGCACTAGGCGACACCGGGGAGCTGTTTTTT
clone_size: -; v_call: TRBV5-5; j_call: TRBJ2-7; d_call: -; cdr3_aa: CASSLEATAYEQYF; cdr3_nt: TGTGCCAGCAGCTTGGAAGCGACAGCTTACGAGCAGTACTTC
clone_size: -; v_call: TRBV5-8; j_call: TRBJ1-6; d_call: -; cdr3_aa: CASSLEEGVNSPLHF; cdr3_nt: TGTGCCAGCAGCTTGGAAGAGGGGGTAAATTCACCCCTCCACTTT
clone_size: -; v_call: TRBV28; j_call: TRBJ2-7; d_call: TRBD1; cdr3_aa: CASSLGTGLGYEQYF; cdr3_nt: TGTGCCAGCAGTTTAGGGACAGGTCTGGGGTACGAGCAGTACTTC
clone_size: once; v_call: TRBV6-1; j_call: TRBJ1-1; d_call: -; cdr3_aa: CASSENLRWEAFF; cdr3_nt: TGTGCCAGCAGTGAAAATTTAAGATGGGAAGCTTTCTTT
clone_size: -; v_call: TRBV10-1; j_call: TRBJ2-5; d_call: -; cdr3_aa: CASSENGSPQYF; cdr3_nt: TGCGCCAGCAGTGAGAACGGGAGCCCCCAGTACTTC
clone_size: -; v_call: TRBV7-9; j_call: TRBJ2-7; d_call: TRBD2; cdr3_aa: CASSSGGTFVYEQYF; cdr3_nt: TGTGCCAGCAGCTCGGGGGGTACATTTGTCTACGAGCAGTACTTC
clone_size: -; v_call: TRBV6-1; j_call: TRBJ1-6; d_call: -; cdr3_aa: CASSEAGVFSGSPLHF; cdr3_nt: TGTGCCAGCAGTGAAGCGGGGGTGTTCTCGGGATCACCCCTCCACTTT
clone_size: -; v_call: TRBV19; j_call: TRBJ1-1; d_call: TRBD1; cdr3_aa: CASKPGQGRATEAFF; cdr3_nt: TGTGCCAGTAAACCGGGACAGGGACGGGCCACTGAAGCTTTCTTT
clone_size: -; v_call: TRBV12-5; j_call: TRBJ2-5; d_call: TRBD1; cdr3_aa: CASLTGTEETQYF; cdr3_nt: TGTGCTAGTTTGACAGGGACGGAGGAGACCCAGTACTTC
clone_size: -; v_call: TRBV3-1/TRBV3-2; j_call: TRBJ2-3; d_call: -; cdr3_aa: CASSQDPITDTQYF; cdr3_nt: TGTGCCAGCAGCCAAGACCCGATCACAGATACGCAGTATTTT
clone_size: few; v_call: TRBV15; j_call: TRBJ2-3; d_call: -; cdr3_aa: CATSRDLEGGDTQYF; cdr3_nt: TGTGCCACCAGCAGAGACCTCGAGGGAGGAGATACGCAGTATTTT
clone_size: -; v_call: TRBV7-9; j_call: TRBJ1-2; d_call: -; cdr3_aa: CASSLRAQDGYTF; cdr3_nt: TGTGCCAGCAGCTTGAGGGCACAGGATGGCTACACCTTC
clone_size: -; v_call: TRBV7-8; j_call: TRBJ2-3; d_call: -; cdr3_aa: CASSSNREDTQYF; cdr3_nt: TGTGCCAGCAGCTCTAACAGGGAGGATACGCAGTATTTT
clone_size: -; v_call: TRBV5-6; j_call: TRBJ1-1; d_call: -; cdr3_aa: CASAQAGMGTEAFF; cdr3_nt: TGTGCCAGCGCCCAGGCAGGGATGGGCACTGAAGCTTTCTTT
clone_size: -; v_call: TRBV6-2/TRBV6-3; j_call: TRBJ2-7; d_call: -; cdr3_aa: CASSSSFSYEQYF; cdr3_nt: TGTGCCAGCAGTTCCTCCTTCTCCTACGAGCAGTACTTC
clone_size: -; v_call: TRBV7-8; j_call: TRBJ2-2; d_call: TRBD1; cdr3_aa: CASSHPGQENTGELFF; cdr3_nt: TGTGCCAGCAGCCATCCGGGACAGGAGAACACCGGGGAGCTGTTTTTT
clone_size: -; v_call: TRBV6-5; j_call: TRBJ2-1; d_call: -; cdr3_aa: CASTNGVTVNEQFF; cdr3_nt: TGTGCCAGCACGAACGGAGTAACGGTAAATGAGCAGTTCTTC
clone_size: -; v_call: TRBV5-1; j_call: TRBJ2-5; d_call: -; cdr3_aa: CASSVGSGGGETQYF; cdr3_nt: TGCGCCAGCAGCGTAGGGTCCGGAGGGGGCGAGACCCAGTACTTC
clone_size: -; v_call: TRBV28; j_call: TRBJ2-7; d_call: -; cdr3_aa: CASSLLKGTLNYEQYF; cdr3_nt: TGTGCCAGCAGTTTATTGAAGGGGACCCTCAACTACGAGCAGTACTTC
clone_size: once; v_call: TRBV30; j_call: TRBJ1-3; d_call: -; cdr3_aa: CAWSGPSGNTIYF; cdr3_nt: TGTGCCTGGAGTGGACCCTCTGGAAACACCATATATTTT
clone_size: -; v_call: TRBV7-2; j_call: TRBJ2-2; d_call: -; cdr3_aa: CASSLDRQSRELFF; cdr3_nt: TGTGCCAGCAGCTTAGATCGGCAATCCAGGGAGCTGTTTTTT
clone_size: once; v_call: TRBV15; j_call: TRBJ2-2; d_call: TRBD2; cdr3_aa: CATSRPEKTSGNTGELFF; cdr3_nt: TGTGCCACCAGCAGACCGGAAAAGACTAGCGGAAACACCGGGGAGCTGTTTTTT